These 27 T cell receptor beta chains came from one sample sequenced in a study of CD8+ T cells in alopecia areata. cDNA prepared by RNA extraction and subsequent reverse transcription served as the template for sequencing. Profiled with immunoSEQ multiplex PCR; TCRdb holds only in-frame clones, not every one. The profile shows around 110,000 clones, 84% of them singletons. Treatment denoted: oral pan-JAK inhibitor, 5-10 mg twice daily. Here the sequenced sample was CD8+ T cells sorted from blood, taken at week 24, from a patient treated with tofacitinib. These receptors all stem from a human donor with alopecia areata.

This rearrangement joins TRBV4-1 to TRBJ1-5; D remains unclear. The V end was cut by 1 base, the J end by 7 bases, with 11 bases between. CDR3 length equals 14 residues. From germline, CDR1 is MGHRA and CDR2 YSYEKL. CDR3 loop: CASSQVGQSQPQHF. The CDR3 nucleotides read TGCGCCAGCAGCCAAGTGGGCCAGAGCCAGCCCCAGCATTTT.

V is TRBV7-9 and J is TRBJ2-1; 14 bases match TRBD2. Trimming cost V 3 bases and J 3 bases; bases outside gene matches: 4. Per germline, CDR1 SEHNR and CDR2 FQNEAQ (reference sequence). The CDR3 is made up of 17 amino acids. DNA for the CDR3: TGTGCCAGCAGCTTGGGACTAGCGGGGGCAGGCTACAATGAGCAGTTCTTC. Translated: CASSLGLAGAGYNEQFF.

The chain joins TRBV5-1 to TRBJ2-1; 9 positions match TRBD2. V shed 4 bases and J 0 bases; nucleotides not matched to a gene: 14. The CDR3 sequence is 19 residues long. Germline assignment: CDR1 SGHRS and CDR2 YFSETQ. For the CDR3, the DNA is TGCGCCAGCAGCGTGAGCGGGGGGCCCGCCTTAAGCTCCTACAATGAGCAGTTCTTC. It codes for CASSVSGGPALSSYNEQFF.

The chain recombines TRBV27 with TRBJ1-1, with 8 bases lining up with TRBD1. V gave up 6 bases and J gave up 4 bases; unmatched junction bases: 4. CDR3 length equals 13 residues. Germline-derived CDR1 and CDR2 are MNHEY and SMNVEV (reference sequence). The CDR3 sequence: CASSSTGGTEAFF. For the CDR3, the DNA is TGTGCCAGCAGCTCAACAGGGGGCACTGAAGCTTTCTTT.

The chain is built from TRBV29-1 and TRBJ2-7, with a possible D match to TRBD1 (5 bases). V was cut by 8 bases and J by 6 bases, with 14 bases left in between. Germline values: CDR1 SQVTM, CDR2 ANQGSEA. The CDR3 totals 11 residues. This chain's CDR3 is CSLSVGPEQYF. The CDR3, as DNA: TGCAGCCTCTCAGTGGGGCCCGAGCAGTACTTC.

This chain links TRBV10-3 with TRBJ2-3; 7 bases are a match to TRBD2. From germline, CDR1 is ENHRY and CDR2 SYGVKD. The CDR3 is made up of 18 amino acids. After removal of 2 bases from V and 2 bases from J, the junction contained 13 bases not matched to a gene. In DNA, the CDR3 is TGTGCCATCAGTGAGAAGCGGTCGGGCGGGGGAACCACAGATACGCAGTATTTT. Translated, it gives CAISEKRSGGGTTDTQYF.

The V gene is TRBV29-1, the J gene TRBJ1-1; D not resolved. The CDR3 consists of 15 residues. V dropped 1 base and J dropped 1 base, with 13 bases sitting between them. The germline CDR1 and CDR2 sequences are SQVTM and ANQGSEA. The CDR3 protein is CSVEAALSANTEAFF. The DNA for the CDR3 is TGCAGCGTTGAAGCGGCTCTTAGCGCGAACACTGAAGCTTTCTTT.

The chain uses TRBV4-1 and TRBJ2-7, with 10 nucleotides matching TRBD1. The CDR3 consists of 14 residues. CDR1 MGHRA and CDR2 YSYEKL come from the germline V gene. V lost 4 bases to trimming and J lost 3 bases; unmatched junction nucleotides: 3. The CDR3 loop is CASSLRDRGYEQYF. CDR3 sequence (DNA): TGCGCCAGCAGCCTCCGGGACAGGGGCTACGAGCAGTACTTC.

This clone was seen ten or more times. The chain uses TRBV5-1 and TRBJ2-7; D tentatively fits TRBD1 or TRBD2 (5 bases each). Germline CDR1 SGHRS, CDR2 YFSETQ. This CDR3 region has 14 residues. The V and J ends lost 6 bases and 9 bases respectively, with 22 bases between them. CDR3 sequence: CASKDEGRLRVQYF. DNA of the CDR3: TGCGCCAGCAAGGATGAGGGACGACTACGAGTGCAGTACTTC.

The chain couples TRBV5-6 to TRBJ2-7; the D call may be TRBD1 or TRBD2 (5 bases each). The CDR3 is 13 amino acids. Trimming removed 0 bases from V and 5 bases from J, with 9 bases in between. Germline V lookup: CDR1 SGHDT, CDR2 YYEEEE. The CDR3 sequence is CASSLVGVNEQYF. The CDR3 DNA sequence: TGTGCCAGCAGCTTGGTGGGGGTCAACGAGCAGTACTTC.

To note about this clone: The sample holds other DNA sequences that translate to the same CDR3. CDR3 sequence: CASSQSIGPFRDEQYF. CDR3 DNA: TGCGCCAGCAGTCAATCGATAGGGCCGTTCCGGGACGAGCAGTACTTC. The J gene is TRBJ2-7, the V gene TRBV23-1, with unresolved D. TRBV23-1 is assigned to the ORF class and has an uncertain function. This CDR3 has 16 amino acids. V shed 0 bases and J shed 5 bases, with 17 bases lying between them.

CDR3 protein: CASSAGTSGAYEQYF. The DNA of the CDR3 is TGCGCCAGCAGCGCCGGGACTAGCGGGGCCTACGAGCAGTACTTC. V and J are TRBV5-1 and TRBJ2-7; 13 bases agree with TRBD2. Trimming took 4 bases from V and 2 from J; bases not matched to a gene: 3. Germline V CDR1 and CDR2: SGHRS, YFSETQ. This CDR3 region has 15 residues.

The chain carries TRBV10-3 and TRBJ2-7; D is unresolved. The CDR3 spans 11 residues. Trimming took off 10 bases at V and 6 bases at J, with 13 bases between the two ends. Per germline, CDR1 ENHRY and CDR2 SYGVKD. This CDR3 is CATLDGVEQYF. The CDR3 DNA reads TGTGCCACCCTAGACGGAGTCGAGCAGTACTTC.

Of note for this clone: A read error may account for a junction end that differs from germline. This chain connects TRBV11-2 to TRBJ2-5, with TRBD2 identical over 8 bases. The CDR3 sequence is 16 residues long. Germline V gene data show CDR1 as SGHAT and CDR2 as FQNNGV. The CDR3 DNA is TGTGCCAGCAACTTAGATGCGGGGGGACTCCAAGAGACCCAGTACTTC. Translation gives CASNLDAGGLQETQYF.

This clone was seen a single time. V is TRBV14 and J is TRBJ1-6, with D possibly being TRBD1 (6 bases). This CDR3 has 16 residues. Deletions cut 1 base from V and 6 bases from J, with 13 bases between. CDR1 and CDR2 (germline): SGHDN, FVKESK. The CDR3 nucleotides are TGTGCCAGCAGCCAAGTAGGGGGAGGTGGTAATTCACCCCTCCACTTT. Amino acid sequence: CASSQVGGGGNSPLHF. Using reference TRBV14 and TRBJ1-6 for the parts outside the CDR3, the full variable domain is EAGVTQFPSHSVIEKGQTVTLRCDPISGHDNLYWYRRVMGKEIKFLLHFVKESKQDESGMPNNRFLAERTGGTYSTLKVQPAELEDSGVYFCASSQVGGGGNSPLHFGNGTRLTVT.

This clone is a singleton in its sample. The chain links TRBV27 to TRBJ2-5, with 10 bases aligning to TRBD2. Germline V gene sequence: CDR1 MNHEY, CDR2 SMNVEV (reference sequence). Trimming cost V 4 bases and J 4 bases; bases outside gene matches: 9. The CDR3 totals 16 residues. The CDR3 sequence: CASSSSSGGAAETQYF. DNA of the CDR3: TGTGCCAGCAGTTCGAGCAGCGGGGGGGCCGCAGAGACCCAGTACTTC.

The chain employs TRBV9 and TRBJ2-7, with D possibly matching TRBD2 (6 bases). Per germline, CDR1 SGDLS and CDR2 YYNGEE. Trimming removed 0 bases at V and 7 bases at J, with 17 bases between. This CDR3 region has 15 residues. The CDR3 loop is CASSVAGGAHREQYF. The CDR3 DNA sequence: TGTGCCAGCAGCGTAGCCGGGGGAGCCCACCGGGAGCAGTACTTC.

The V and J genes are TRBV29-1 and TRBJ2-7; the match to TRBD1 covers 7 bases. Germline values: CDR1 SQVTM, CDR2 ANQGSEA. The junction had 7 bases not matched to a gene; V was cut back by 0 bases and J by 5 bases. This CDR3 has 14 residues. The CDR3 reads CSVEDQTGSNEQYF. CDR3 in DNA: TGCAGCGTTGAAGATCAGACAGGGTCCAACGAGCAGTACTTC.

CDR3 loop: CASSPSGSTDTQYF. The CDR3 DNA reads TGTGCCAGCTCACCAAGCGGTAGCACAGATACGCAGTATTTT. J is TRBJ2-3 and V is TRBV18; TRBD2 is a possible D gene (5 bases). The ends were cut back, 2 bases at V and 0 bases at J, with 6 bases in the middle. Germline CDR1 and CDR2: KGHSH and LQKENI. The CDR3 covers 14 residues.

This clone occurred a few times. The sample contains more than one DNA sequence encoding this CDR3. V is TRBV7-9 and J is TRBJ1-1, with unresolved D. The CDR3 is 11 amino acids. V lost 2 bases, J lost 2 bases, and 0 bases lay in between. CDR1 and CDR2 from the germline V gene are SEHNR and FQNEAQ (reference sequence). CDR3 sequence: CASSLNTEAFF. The CDR3 DNA reads TGTGCCAGCAGCTTAAACACTGAAGCTTTCTTT. The full variable domain, with the rest looked up from reference TRBV7-9 and TRBJ1-1, is DTGVSQNPRHKITKRGQNVTFRCDPISEHNRLYWYRQTLGQGPEFLTYFQNEAQLEKSRLLSDRFSAERPKGSFSTLEIQRTEQGDSAMYLCASSLNTEAFFGQGTRLTVV.

This clone was observed a few times. The chain carries TRBV7-9 and TRBJ2-7; a possible D gene is TRBD2 (5 bases). The germline CDR1 and CDR2 sequences are SEHNR and FQNEAQ (reference sequence). Trimming cost V 3 bases and J 0 bases, with 12 bases left between them. CDR3 size: 15 residues. The CDR3 sequence is CASSFASGVSYEQYF. The CDR3, as DNA: TGTGCCAGCAGCTTTGCGTCCGGGGTCTCCTACGAGCAGTACTTC.

The gene calls are TRBV28 and TRBJ1-2, with unresolved D. V lost 2 bases to trimming and J lost 3 bases, with 7 bases between them. CDR3 length equals 13 residues. Germline loops: CDR1 MDHEN, CDR2 SYDVKM. The CDR3 DNA sequence: TGTGCCAGCAGTTTAGGGCGGGACTATGGCTACACCTTC. This sequence encodes CASSLGRDYGYTF.

V gene TRBV14 combines with J gene TRBJ2-2; 9 positions agree with TRBD2. After removal of 4 bases from V and 3 bases from J, the junction contained 3 bases not matched to a gene. The CDR3 runs to 15 residues. Germline CDR1 SGHDN, CDR2 FVKESK. CDR3 coding DNA: TGTGCCAGCAGCCCCCTAGCGGGGCACACCGGGGAGCTGTTTTTT. Its translation: CASSPLAGHTGELFF. Looking up the rest from reference TRBV14 and TRBJ2-2 gives the full variable domain: EAGVTQFPSHSVIEKGQTVTLRCDPISGHDNLYWYRRVMGKEIKFLLHFVKESKQDESGMPNNRFLAERTGGTYSTLKVQPAELEDSGVYFCASSPLAGHTGELFFGEGSRLTVL.

DNA of the CDR3: TGTGCCAGCAGCTACAGGACAGGAGTGCGCCGGTACACCGGGGAGCTGTTTTTT. The encoded protein is CASSYRTGVRRYTGELFF. The gene calls are TRBV13 and TRBJ2-2; 7 nucleotides match TRBD1. The CDR3 loop spans 18 amino acids. Germline-derived CDR1 and CDR2 are PRHDT and FYEKMQ (reference sequence). The V gene end was trimmed by 4 bases and the J gene end by 3 bases; junction bases not matched to a gene: 14.

The chain links TRBV4-3 to TRBJ1-1; D remains unclear. Trimming stripped 2 bases from V and 4 bases from J, with 14 bases between. Germline CDR1 LGHNA, CDR2 YSLEER. The CDR3 is 15 residues long. The CDR3 DNA follows: TGCGCCAGCAGCCAAAGTTTCCGGTTGGGCACTGAAGCTTTCTTT. Its translation: CASSQSFRLGTEAFF.

This clone has only one observation. The chain uses TRBV10-2 and TRBJ2-5, with 10 bases fitting TRBD2. This CDR3 is built from 13 residues. V lost 10 bases and J lost 5; bases outside the gene matches: 7. Germline CDR1 reads WSHSY; CDR2 reads SAAADI. The CDR3: CATQRGGVETQYF. The CDR3 region has the DNA TGCGCCACCCAGCGGGGGGGTGTGGAGACCCAGTACTTC.

This clone was counted a few times. The chain links TRBV7-9 to TRBJ2-1, with 7 bases identical to TRBD2. The germline V gene encodes CDR1 SEHNR and CDR2 FQNEAQ (reference sequence). The CDR3 extends over 16 amino acids. Trimming at V came to 4 bases and at J to 2 bases, leaving 8 bases not matched to a gene. The CDR3 loop is CASSSFRTRAYNEQFF. In DNA form, the CDR3 reads TGTGCCAGCAGCTCCTTTAGGACTAGGGCCTACAATGAGCAGTTCTTC.